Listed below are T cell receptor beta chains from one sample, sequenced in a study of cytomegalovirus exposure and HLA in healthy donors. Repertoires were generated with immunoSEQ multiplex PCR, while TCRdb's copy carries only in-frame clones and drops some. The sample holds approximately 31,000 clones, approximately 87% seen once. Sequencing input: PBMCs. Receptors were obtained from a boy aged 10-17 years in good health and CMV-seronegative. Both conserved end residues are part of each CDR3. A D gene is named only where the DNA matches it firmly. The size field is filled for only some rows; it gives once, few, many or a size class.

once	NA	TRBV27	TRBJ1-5	CASSLAVAQPQHF	TGTGCCAGCAGTTTAGCGGTAGCTCAGCCCCAGCATTTT
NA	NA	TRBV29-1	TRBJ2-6	CSVEEGSGANVLTF	TGCAGCGTGGAGGAGGGGTCTGGGGCCAACGTCCTGACTTTC
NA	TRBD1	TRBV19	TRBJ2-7	CASKLTGDGEQYF	TGTGCCAGTAAGCTGACAGGGGACGGCGAGCAGTACTTC
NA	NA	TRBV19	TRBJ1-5	CASSRSAVEPQHF	TGTGCCAGTAGTAGAAGCGCCGTGGAGCCCCAGCATTTT
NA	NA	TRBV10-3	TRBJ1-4	CAISEGQELFF	TGTGCCATCAGTGAAGGTCAGGAACTGTTTTTT
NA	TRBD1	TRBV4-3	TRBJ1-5	CASSQVRGRGQPQHF	TGCGCCAGCAGCCAAGTCAGGGGGCGCGGACAGCCCCAGCATTTT
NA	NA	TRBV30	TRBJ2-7	CAWSEGREVNEQYF	TGTGCCTGGAGTGAGGGCAGGGAGGTTAACGAGCAGTACTTC
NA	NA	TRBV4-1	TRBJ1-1	CASSPPLRTKNTEAFF	TGCGCCAGCAGCCCCCCTTTGAGGACAAAGAACACTGAAGCTTTCTTT
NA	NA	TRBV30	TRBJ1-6	CARGSYNSPLHF	TGTGCCAGGGGCTCCTATAATTCACCCCTCCACTTT
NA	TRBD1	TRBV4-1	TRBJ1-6	CASSQVVGGTVISPLHF	TGCGCCAGCAGCCAAGTGGTCGGAGGGACAGTAATTTCACCCCTCCACTTT
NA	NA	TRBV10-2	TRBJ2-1	CASSPQGPNNEQFF	TGCGCCAGCAGCCCACAGGGACCCAACAATGAGCAGTTCTTC
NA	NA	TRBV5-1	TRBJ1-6	CASSLKTDQTPLHF	TGCGCCAGCAGCTTGAAGACAGACCAGACTCCCCTCCACTTT
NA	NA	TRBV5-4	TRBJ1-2	CASSADSAVGGYTF	TGTGCCAGCAGCGCGGACAGTGCTGTCGGAGGCTACACCTTC
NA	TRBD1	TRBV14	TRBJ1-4	CASSRQGVNEKLFF	TGTGCCAGCAGCCGACAGGGGGTTAATGAAAAACTGTTTTTT
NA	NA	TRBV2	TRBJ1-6	CASTMSAANNSPLHF	TGTGCCAGCACCATGAGCGCGGCAAATAATTCACCCCTCCACTTT
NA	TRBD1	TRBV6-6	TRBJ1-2	CASSYPQGANYGYTF	TGTGCCAGCAGTTACCCCCAGGGGGCGAACTATGGCTACACCTTC
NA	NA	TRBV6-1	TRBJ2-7	CASAPTDTYEQYF	TGTGCCAGCGCACCGACAGATACCTACGAGCAGTACTTC
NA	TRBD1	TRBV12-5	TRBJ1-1	CASGLVATQGAQAFF	TGTGCTAGTGGTTTGGTAGCGACCCAGGGGGCTCAAGCTTTCTTT
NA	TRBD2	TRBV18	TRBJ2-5	CASSPLAGAGETQYF	TGTGCCAGCTCACCACTAGCGGGGGCGGGAGAGACCCAGTACTTC
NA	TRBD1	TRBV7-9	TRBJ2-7	CASSSRDRGHEQYF	TGTGCCAGCAGCTCAAGGGACAGGGGACACGAGCAGTACTTC
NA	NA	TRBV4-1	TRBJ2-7	CASSQGRVYVF	TGCGCCAGCAGCCAAGGCCGGGTGTACGTGTTC
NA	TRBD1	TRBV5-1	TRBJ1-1	CASSFRGLGTEAFF	TGCGCCAGCAGCTTTAGGGGGCTGGGCACTGAAGCTTTCTTT
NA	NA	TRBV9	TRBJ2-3	CASSVAPTIHLTDTQYF	TGTGCCAGCAGCGTAGCCCCGACTATCCACCTCACAGATACGCAGTATTTT
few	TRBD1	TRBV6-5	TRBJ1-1	CASMYTGDTEAFF	TGTGCCAGTATGTACACAGGGGACACTGAAGCTTTCTTT
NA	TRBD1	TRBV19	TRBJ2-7	CASRPRQGVYEQYF	TGTGCCAGTAGGCCTAGACAGGGGGTCTACGAGCAGTACTTC
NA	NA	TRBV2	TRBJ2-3	CASRGGPSDTQYF	TGTGCCAGCAGGGGGGGGCCCTCAGATACGCAGTATTTT
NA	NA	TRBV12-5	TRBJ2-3	CASGARETDTQYF	TGTGCTAGTGGTGCCAGGGAAACAGATACGCAGTATTTT
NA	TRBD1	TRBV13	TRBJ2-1	CASRDDAATGVTGEQFF	TGTGCCAGCAGAGATGATGCCGCGACAGGGGTGACCGGGGAGCAGTTCTTC
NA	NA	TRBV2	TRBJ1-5	CASREDGNQPQHF	TGTGCCAGCAGGGAGGACGGGAATCAGCCCCAGCATTTT
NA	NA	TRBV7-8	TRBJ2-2	CASSLDRNTGELFF	TGTGCCAGCAGCTTAGACAGGAACACCGGGGAGCTGTTTTTT
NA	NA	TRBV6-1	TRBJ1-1	CASSEQALNTEAFF	TGTGCCAGCAGTGAGCAAGCCTTGAACACTGAAGCTTTCTTT
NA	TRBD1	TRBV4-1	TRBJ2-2	CASSQTPQGANTGELFF	TGCGCCAGCAGCCAAACCCCACAGGGGGCGAACACCGGGGAGCTGTTTTTT
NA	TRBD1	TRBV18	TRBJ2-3	CASSPSSPFDRGIADTQYF	TGTGCCAGCTCACCCTCTTCCCCCTTTGACAGGGGGATTGCGGATACGCAGTATTTT
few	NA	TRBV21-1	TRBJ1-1	CASSRGTGGDLNTEAFF	TGTGCCAGCAGCAGAGGGACAGGGGGCGACCTGAACACTGAAGCTTTCTTT
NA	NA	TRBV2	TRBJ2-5	CASSDGPQETQYF	TGTGCCAGCAGTGATGGGCCTCAAGAGACCCAGTACTTC
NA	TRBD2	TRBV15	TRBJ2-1	CATSPGLGYNEQLF	TGTGCCACCAGCCCGGGACTAGGGTACAATGAGCAGCTCTTC
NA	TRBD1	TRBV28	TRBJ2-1	CASIEGWDSSYNEQFF	TGTGCCAGCATCGAGGGGTGGGACAGTTCCTACAATGAGCAGTTCTTC
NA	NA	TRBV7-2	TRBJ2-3	CASSYFTDTQYF	TGTGCCAGCAGCTACTTCACAGATACGCAGTATTTT
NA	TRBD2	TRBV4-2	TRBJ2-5	CASSRFAGGLQETQYF	TGTGCCAGCAGCCGATTTGCGGGGGGGCTTCAAGAGACCCAGTACTTC
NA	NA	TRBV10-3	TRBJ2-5	CAISEEADQETQYF	TGTGCCATCAGTGAGGAGGCAGACCAAGAGACCCAGTACTTC
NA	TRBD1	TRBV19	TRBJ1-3	CASMVQGATSSGNTIYF	TGTGCCAGTATGGTTCAGGGGGCGACCAGCTCTGGAAACACCATATATTTT
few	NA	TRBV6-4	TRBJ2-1	CASSDRDNNEQFF	TGTGCCAGCAGTGACCGGGACAACAATGAGCAGTTCTTC
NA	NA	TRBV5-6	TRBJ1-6	CASRFRDTNSPLHF	TGTGCCAGCAGATTCCGGGACACTAATTCACCCCTCCACTTT
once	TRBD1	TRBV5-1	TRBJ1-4	CASSLMGQGGEKLFF	TGCGCCAGCAGCTTAATGGGACAGGGGGGTGAAAAACTGTTTTTT
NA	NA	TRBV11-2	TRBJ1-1	CASSFRVSSGTEAFF	TGTGCCAGCAGCTTCCGGGTATCGAGCGGCACTGAAGCTTTCTTT
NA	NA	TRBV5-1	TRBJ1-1	CASSLVRGRSWTEAFF	TGCGCCAGCAGCTTGGTCAGGGGAAGGTCTTGGACTGAAGCTTTCTTT
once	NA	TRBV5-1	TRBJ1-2	CASSAGTNLLYGYTF	TGCGCCAGCAGCGCCGGGACAAACCTCCTCTATGGCTACACCTTC
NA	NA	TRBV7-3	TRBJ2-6	CASSGDRHSGANVLTF	TGTGCCAGCAGCGGTGACAGGCACTCTGGGGCCAACGTCCTGACTTTC
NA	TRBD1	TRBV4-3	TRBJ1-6	CASSQDPGTGESPLHF	TGCGCCAGCAGCCAAGATCCCGGGACAGGGGAATCACCCCTCCACTTT
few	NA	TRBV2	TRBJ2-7	CASSETLQGYEQYF	TGTGCCAGCAGTGAAACACTACAGGGTTACGAGCAGTACTTC
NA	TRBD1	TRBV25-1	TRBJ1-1	CASSDYRGEDTEAFF	TGTGCCAGCAGTGACTACAGGGGTGAGGACACTGAAGCTTTCTTT
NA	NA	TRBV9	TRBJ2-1	CASSVVPSSYNEQFF	TGTGCCAGCAGCGTAGTCCCTAGCTCCTACAATGAGCAGTTCTTC